Listed below are T cell receptor beta chains from one sample, sequenced in a study of blood T cell repertoires in COVID-19. Only in-frame clones appear in the TCRdb table, and some are missing; sequencing was by immunoSEQ multiplex PCR. The data contain approximately 120,000 clones, 74% of them singletons. Sample: peripheral blood. The receptor source for this set is a man aged 80 or over with COVID-19, enrolled during active disease. Both conserved end residues are part of each CDR3. Fields, in order: clone size, V gene, D gene, J gene, CDR3 length, CDR3 DNA, CDR3 protein. A D gene is named only where the DNA matches it firmly. Rows give clone size only sometimes, using once, few, many, or a class for an expanded clone.

clone_size: -; v_call: TRBV28; d_call: -; j_call: TRBJ2-5; cdr3_length: 14; cdr3_nt: TGTGCCAGCAGCCCAAGAGGGGGACAAGAGACCCAGTACTTC; cdr3_aa: CASSPRGGQETQYF
clone_size: few; v_call: TRBV28; d_call: -; j_call: TRBJ2-1; cdr3_length: 14; cdr3_nt: TGTGCCAGCGGCCCTTCTTCCCCCTGGAATGAGCAGTTCTTC; cdr3_aa: CASGPSSPWNEQFF
clone_size: once; v_call: TRBV7-8; d_call: -; j_call: TRBJ1-2; cdr3_length: 15; cdr3_nt: TGTGCCAGCAGCCCCGTTCCCGGCCAGGTAGATGGCTACACCTTC; cdr3_aa: CASSPVPGQVDGYTF
clone_size: -; v_call: TRBV28; d_call: TRBD1; j_call: TRBJ2-7; cdr3_length: 12; cdr3_nt: TGTGCCAGCAGATCCGGGACAGGGGTCCAGTACTTC; cdr3_aa: CASRSGTGVQYF
clone_size: -; v_call: TRBV18; d_call: -; j_call: TRBJ2-7; cdr3_length: 13; cdr3_nt: TGTGCCAGCTCACCAGCAGGGTCCTACGAGCAGTACTTC; cdr3_aa: CASSPAGSYEQYF
clone_size: -; v_call: TRBV5-1; d_call: TRBD1; j_call: TRBJ1-1; cdr3_length: 15; cdr3_nt: TGCGCCAGCAGCCTGACGGGACAGCTACCCACTGAAGCTTTCTTT; cdr3_aa: CASSLTGQLPTEAFF
clone_size: -; v_call: TRBV5-4; d_call: -; j_call: TRBJ2-7; cdr3_length: 13; cdr3_nt: TGTGCCAGCAGCTGGGAGGGGGGCTACGAGCAGTACTTC; cdr3_aa: CASSWEGGYEQYF
clone_size: -; v_call: TRBV6-5; d_call: -; j_call: TRBJ2-1; cdr3_length: 16; cdr3_nt: TGTGCCAGCAGTTCCTCGGGACTGAGCTCCTACAATGAGCAGTTCTTC; cdr3_aa: CASSSSGLSSYNEQFF
clone_size: many; v_call: TRBV4-1; d_call: -; j_call: TRBJ1-3; cdr3_length: 15; cdr3_nt: TGCGCCAGCAGCCAAAAGGGGGGGTATGGAAACACCATATATTTT; cdr3_aa: CASSQKGGYGNTIYF
clone_size: few; v_call: TRBV28; d_call: -; j_call: TRBJ1-5; cdr3_length: 18; cdr3_nt: TGTGCCAGCAGTTTAGGACTGAGGGAGGGAGCTAGCAATCAGCCCCAGCATTTT; cdr3_aa: CASSLGLREGASNQPQHF
clone_size: -; v_call: TRBV11-2; d_call: TRBD1; j_call: TRBJ1-1; cdr3_length: 14; cdr3_nt: TGTGCCAGCAGCTTTACTGACAGGGACGCTGAAGCTTTCTTT; cdr3_aa: CASSFTDRDAEAFF
clone_size: -; v_call: TRBV14; d_call: -; j_call: TRBJ1-1; cdr3_length: 13; cdr3_nt: TGTGCCAGCAGCCACGGCGGGAGTGATGAAGCTTTCTTT; cdr3_aa: CASSHGGSDEAFF
clone_size: -; v_call: TRBV5-4; d_call: TRBD1; j_call: TRBJ2-7; cdr3_length: 15; cdr3_nt: TGTGCCAGCAGTATTCAGGGGGCCCCCCCAGGTGAGCAGTACTTC; cdr3_aa: CASSIQGAPPGEQYF
clone_size: few; v_call: TRBV11-1; d_call: -; j_call: TRBJ2-3; cdr3_length: 14; cdr3_nt: TGTGCCAGCAAGGGGGAGCGCAGCACAGATACGCAGTATTTT; cdr3_aa: CASKGERSTDTQYF
clone_size: -; v_call: TRBV5-1; d_call: -; j_call: TRBJ2-7; cdr3_length: 13; cdr3_nt: TGCGCCAGCAGCGTACAGGGAATCGAGATGGAGTACTTC; cdr3_aa: CASSVQGIEMEYF
clone_size: -; v_call: TRBV7-9; d_call: TRBD1; j_call: TRBJ2-2; cdr3_length: 14; cdr3_nt: TGTGCCAGCAGCCCGGGACAGTTTACCGGGGAGCTGTTTTTT; cdr3_aa: CASSPGQFTGELFF
clone_size: -; v_call: TRBV28; d_call: -; j_call: TRBJ1-2; cdr3_length: 13; cdr3_nt: TGTGCCAGCAGTCCATCACAGGGCGGCCGCTACACCTTC; cdr3_aa: CASSPSQGGRYTF
clone_size: -; v_call: TRBV13; d_call: -; j_call: TRBJ2-7; cdr3_length: 11; cdr3_nt: TGTGCCAGCAGCGATAGCTACGAGCAGTACTTC; cdr3_aa: CASSDSYEQYF
clone_size: -; v_call: TRBV3-1/TRBV3-2; d_call: -; j_call: TRBJ1-1; cdr3_length: 18; cdr3_nt: TGTGCCAGCAGCCAAGATCTTCGGCGCACGGGGGAAAACACTGAAGCTTTCTTT; cdr3_aa: CASSQDLRRTGENTEAFF
clone_size: -; v_call: TRBV29-1; d_call: TRBD2; j_call: TRBJ2-5; cdr3_length: 15; cdr3_nt: TGCAGCGTTGTAGGACTAGCGGGAGCCCGGGAGACCCAGTACTTC; cdr3_aa: CSVVGLAGARETQYF
clone_size: -; v_call: TRBV27; d_call: -; j_call: TRBJ1-4; cdr3_length: 15; cdr3_nt: TGTGCCAGCACCACAACGGGGGGGGTGCGCGAAAAACTGTTTTTT; cdr3_aa: CASTTTGGVREKLFF
clone_size: few; v_call: TRBV29-1; d_call: -; j_call: TRBJ1-6; cdr3_length: 13; cdr3_nt: TGCAGCGTGGCCTCGGGAGAGGATTCACCCCTCCACTTT; cdr3_aa: CSVASGEDSPLHF
clone_size: -; v_call: TRBV30; d_call: -; j_call: TRBJ1-5; cdr3_length: 13; cdr3_nt: TGTGCCTGGAGTTTGGCGGACAATCAGCCCCAGCATTTT; cdr3_aa: CAWSLADNQPQHF
clone_size: -; v_call: TRBV7-9; d_call: TRBD1; j_call: TRBJ1-1; cdr3_length: 14; cdr3_nt: TGTGCCAGCAGCCGCTTCGGACAGGGCACTGAAGCTTTCTTT; cdr3_aa: CASSRFGQGTEAFF
clone_size: -; v_call: TRBV12-3/TRBV12-4; d_call: -; j_call: TRBJ2-5; cdr3_length: 13; cdr3_nt: TGTGCCAGCAGTTTAGACAGGGAAGAGACCCAGTACTTC; cdr3_aa: CASSLDREETQYF
clone_size: -; v_call: TRBV12-3/TRBV12-4; d_call: -; j_call: TRBJ1-1; cdr3_length: 13; cdr3_nt: TGTGCCAGCAGCCGAGGACAGAACACTGAAGCTTTCTTT; cdr3_aa: CASSRGQNTEAFF
clone_size: -; v_call: TRBV6-2/TRBV6-3; d_call: -; j_call: TRBJ2-1; cdr3_length: 19; cdr3_nt: TGTGCCAGCAGTTACTATCGGGAGAACTGGTATTACGGTCGTAATGAGCAGTTCTTC; cdr3_aa: CASSYYRENWYYGRNEQFF
clone_size: -; v_call: TRBV9; d_call: TRBD2; j_call: TRBJ2-7; cdr3_length: 14; cdr3_nt: TGTGCCAGCAGCGTAGGGCCTAGCGGGGGCTCCAGGCACTTC; cdr3_aa: CASSVGPSGGSRHF
clone_size: -; v_call: TRBV18; d_call: -; j_call: TRBJ2-7; cdr3_length: 15; cdr3_nt: TGTGCCAGCTCACCACCCTCCCAGCGGAGCTACGAGCAGTACTTC; cdr3_aa: CASSPPSQRSYEQYF
clone_size: -; v_call: TRBV27; d_call: TRBD2; j_call: TRBJ2-5; cdr3_length: 15; cdr3_nt: TGTGCCAGCAGTTTATTTGCGGGAGTGGGAGAGACCCAGTACTTC; cdr3_aa: CASSLFAGVGETQYF
clone_size: -; v_call: TRBV5-1; d_call: TRBD2; j_call: TRBJ2-5; cdr3_length: 14; cdr3_nt: TGCGCCACCGCGGGAGCGGGGTTCGAAGAGACCCAGTACTTC; cdr3_aa: CATAGAGFEETQYF
clone_size: -; v_call: TRBV19; d_call: -; j_call: TRBJ1-2; cdr3_length: 15; cdr3_nt: TGTGCCAGTAGTCTGGGGGCACAGGGACGCTATGGCTACACCTTC; cdr3_aa: CASSLGAQGRYGYTF
clone_size: once; v_call: TRBV2; d_call: TRBD1; j_call: TRBJ2-7; cdr3_length: 13; cdr3_nt: TGTGCCAGCAGTGAGGACAGGTCCTACGAGCAGTACTTC; cdr3_aa: CASSEDRSYEQYF